Listed below are T cell receptor beta chains from one sample, sequenced in a study of T cell responses to AZD1222 COVID-19 vaccine. Profiled with immunoSEQ multiplex PCR; TCRdb holds only in-frame clones, not every one. The data hold 140,000 or so clones, with around 90% observed a single time. The sample consisted of peripheral blood, taken 28 days after the second AZD1222 dose. The source is an adult who received the AZD1222 COVID-19 vaccine. The CDR3 runs from the conserved cysteine through the conserved F or W. A D gene is named only where the DNA matches it firmly. Clone size is stated in some rows and not others, as once, few, many or a class when expanded.

D gene | J gene | CDR3 length | V gene | clone size | CDR3 DNA | CDR3 protein
. | TRBJ1-4 | 16 | TRBV5-5 | . | TGTGCCAGCAGCTTGGGGACCGTTCTTCCGAATGAAAAACTGTTTTTT | CASSLGTVLPNEKLFF
. | TRBJ2-7 | 16 | TRBV6-1 | . | TGTGCCAGCAGTGAAGCAGGCACAGTGACCTCCTACGAGCAGTACTTC | CASSEAGTVTSYEQYF
. | TRBJ1-6 | 14 | TRBV9 | . | TGTGCCAGCAGCCCGGGACGGAATAATTCACCCCTCCACTTT | CASSPGRNNSPLHF
. | TRBJ2-2 | 12 | TRBV29-1 | few | TGCAGCTCCACTCCTCGGCTTGGGGAGCTGTTTTTT | CSSTPRLGELFF
TRBD1 | TRBJ1-1 | 16 | TRBV27 | . | TGTGCCAGCAGTTCAATCCGACAGGGGAAGAACACTGAAGCTTTCTTT | CASSSIRQGKNTEAFF
TRBD1 | TRBJ2-1 | 12 | TRBV7-9 | . | TGTGCCAGCAGCTTAGCAGGGGGCGAGCAGTTCTTC | CASSLAGGEQFF
. | TRBJ2-2 | 16 | TRBV9 | . | TGTGCCAGCAGGGCACCGGGACTGTCGGACACCGGGGAGCTGTTTTTT | CASRAPGLSDTGELFF
. | TRBJ1-1 | 13 | TRBV5-1 | once | TGCGCCAGCAGCTGGACACAGAACACTGAAGCTTTCTTT | CASSWTQNTEAFF
. | TRBJ1-6 | 15 | TRBV9 | . | TGTGCCAGCAGCGTAGATGGACGGGATAATTCACCCCTCCACTTT | CASSVDGRDNSPLHF
. | TRBJ1-4 | 15 | TRBV30 | . | TGTGCCTGGAGTGTGGGCCGAGCAACTAATGAAAAACTGTTTTTT | CAWSVGRATNEKLFF
TRBD1 | TRBJ2-3 | 15 | TRBV28 | . | TGTGCCAGCAGTCAACTAGACAGGGATGCAGATACGCAGTATTTT | CASSQLDRDADTQYF
TRBD2 | TRBJ2-3 | 15 | TRBV24-1 | . | TGTGCCACCAGTAAAAGGACTAGCGGCACAGATACGCAGTATTTT | CATSKRTSGTDTQYF
. | TRBJ1-4 | 16 | TRBV18 | . | TGTGCCAGCTCACCGTCGAACACCGCAACTAATGAAAAACTGTTTTTT | CASSPSNTATNEKLFF
. | TRBJ1-2 | 15 | TRBV6-5 | once | TGTGCCAGCACTCGGGAGGGGTTAGGGAACTATGGCTACACCTTC | CASTREGLGNYGYTF
. | TRBJ2-1 | 13 | TRBV7-8 | few | TGTGCCAGCAGCCGAAACGGAGGGTGGGAGCAGTTCTTC | CASSRNGGWEQFF
TRBD1 | TRBJ1-1 | 15 | TRBV6-5 | . | TGTGCCAGCAGTTACCCTGGACAGGGAAACACTGAAGCTTTCTTT | CASSYPGQGNTEAFF
. | TRBJ1-1 | 13 | TRBV29-1 | . | TGCAGCGTTGTTTTGGTGCGGGACACTGAAGCTTTCTTT | CSVVLVRDTEAFF
TRBD1 | TRBJ1-2 | 17 | TRBV28 | few | TGTGCCAGCAGTTTGTTTGTGACAGGGGCCACTAACTATGGCTACACCTTC | CASSLFVTGATNYGYTF
TRBD1 | TRBJ1-6 | 15 | TRBV2 | . | TGTGCCAGCAGCGCGGACAGGGCTTATAATTCACCCCTCCACTTT | CASSADRAYNSPLHF
. | TRBJ2-7 | 13 | TRBV19 | . | TGTGCCAGTAGTGGAGAGGACCTATACGAGCAGTACTTC | CASSGEDLYEQYF
. | TRBJ2-2 | 14 | TRBV29-1 | . | TGCAGCGTCCGGACAGCTTCGAACACCGGGGAGCTGTTTTTT | CSVRTASNTGELFF
. | TRBJ1-4 | 15 | TRBV6-2/TRBV6-3 | . | TGTGCCAGCAGTTACCGGCGGGCAACTAATGAAAAACTGTTTTTT | CASSYRRATNEKLFF
TRBD2 | TRBJ2-5 | 15 | TRBV6-5 | once | TGTGCCAGCAGTTTAGCGGGAGGGAGCCAAGAGACCCAGTACTTC | CASSLAGGSQETQYF
TRBD1 | TRBJ1-2 | 15 | TRBV7-2 | . | TGTGCCAGCAGCTCCGTAGGGACAGAACGGTCTGGCTACACCTTC | CASSSVGTERSGYTF
. | TRBJ2-1 | 14 | TRBV5-1 | . | TGCGCCAGCAGCTTGGGCGTGTACAGCAATGAGCAGTTCTTC | CASSLGVYSNEQFF
. | TRBJ2-1 | 13 | TRBV11-1 | many | TGTGCCAGCAGCTTAAGCAGGCCGAATGAGCAGTTCTTC | CASSLSRPNEQFF
. | TRBJ2-6 | 16 | TRBV10-3 | . | TGTGCCATCAGGGACAGAGACAGCTCTGGGGCCAACGTCCTGACTTTC | CAIRDRDSSGANVLTF
TRBD1 | TRBJ1-2 | 15 | TRBV29-1 | . | TGCAGCGTTGAAAACCGGGACAGGGTCGACTATGGCTACACCTTC | CSVENRDRVDYGYTF
TRBD1 | TRBJ2-7 | 14 | TRBV27 | . | TGTGCCAGCAGTTTCGGGACAGGGGCCCGGGAGCAGTACTTC | CASSFGTGAREQYF
. | TRBJ2-5 | 16 | TRBV9 | . | TGTGCCAGCAGCCCCACCGGGGGGCAAGCTAGGGAGACCCAGTACTTC | CASSPTGGQARETQYF
TRBD1 | TRBJ2-7 | 15 | TRBV7-2 | . | TGTGCCAGCAGCTGGGACAGTGTTAGCTCCTACGAGCAGTACTTC | CASSWDSVSSYEQYF
. | TRBJ2-7 | 15 | TRBV21-1 | . | TGTGCCAGCAGCAAAGGTGGGCGAGTGACCTACGAGCAGTACTTC | CASSKGGRVTYEQYF
. | TRBJ2-5 | 13 | TRBV29-1 | . | TGCAGCGTTAAGACACACCGAGGAGAGACCCAGTACTTC | CSVKTHRGETQYF
TRBD2 | TRBJ2-5 | 18 | TRBV5-1 | . | TGCGCCAGCAGCCTTGCCAGCGGGAGGACCGGGGGCCGAGGTCCCCAGTACTTC | CASSLASGRTGGRGPQYF
. | TRBJ2-2 | 16 | TRBV3-1/TRBV3-2 | . | TGTGCCAGCAGCCAAGCGGGGAGGATGAACACCGGGGAGCTGTTTTTT | CASSQAGRMNTGELFF
. | TRBJ2-3 | 15 | TRBV12-5 | . | TGTGCTAGTGGTTTGGTAGCTGGAGGTGGAGATACGCAGTATTTT | CASGLVAGGGDTQYF
. | TRBJ2-1 | 12 | TRBV28 | . | TGTGCCAGCAGTGGTTCCTACAATGAGCAGTTCTTC | CASSGSYNEQFF
. | TRBJ1-2 | 16 | TRBV6-5 | . | TGTGCCAGCAGTTACTCACAGGCCACCCCATTCTATGGCTACACCTTC | CASSYSQATPFYGYTF
TRBD1 | TRBJ2-7 | 13 | TRBV29-1 | . | TGCAGCGTTCGGACAGGGGGTGTCAACGAGCAGTACTTC | CSVRTGGVNEQYF
TRBD2 | TRBJ2-7 | 16 | TRBV11-3 | . | TGTGCCAGCAGCTTAGCCCAAGCGGGGACGGCCTACGAGCAGTACTTC | CASSLAQAGTAYEQYF
. | TRBJ1-1 | 10 | TRBV30 | . | TGTGCCTGGAGCGGTGCGACGGCTTTCTTT | CAWSGATAFF
. | TRBJ1-4 | 16 | TRBV2 | . | TGTGCCAGCAGTCCAGCGGGAAGGGCAACTAATGAAAAACTGTTTTTT | CASSPAGRATNEKLFF
. | TRBJ2-1 | 14 | TRBV21-1 | . | TGTGCCAGCAGTACCTTGGTGAGCGGGAATGAGCAGTTCTTC | CASSTLVSGNEQFF
TRBD1 | TRBJ2-7 | 14 | TRBV4-1 | once | TGCGCCAGCAGCTTGGACAGGGGAGGTGTCGAGCAGTACTTC | CASSLDRGGVEQYF
. | TRBJ2-7 | 12 | TRBV7-2 | . | TGTGCCAGCAGCAACGCCTACTACGAGCAGTACTTC | CASSNAYYEQYF
. | TRBJ1-1 | 13 | TRBV7-6 | . | TGTGCCAGCAGCTCAAAAGTGAACACTGAAGCTTTCTTT | CASSSKVNTEAFF
. | TRBJ1-5 | 17 | TRBV19 | once | TGTGCCAGTAGTATAGTAGCGCCCAGTGGGTTGAGTCAGCCCCAGCATTTT | CASSIVAPSGLSQPQHF
TRBD2 | TRBJ2-7 | 14 | TRBV7-2 | . | TGTGCCAGCAGCCGGACTAGCGGGAGTGACGAGCAGTACTTC | CASSRTSGSDEQYF
. | TRBJ1-1 | 16 | TRBV12-5 | . | TGTGCTAGTGGTTTGGTACGACGGGAGCGTCCCACTGAAGCTTTCTTT | CASGLVRRERPTEAFF
. | TRBJ1-1 | 16 | TRBV19 | few | TGTGCCAGTACCGCCCGGCGGAGCGTCATGAACACTGAAGCTTTCTTT | CASTARRSVMNTEAFF
. | TRBJ1-5 | 12 | TRBV29-1 | . | TGCAGCGTTCAGGGTGAAGGTCAGCCCCAGCATTTT | CSVQGEGQPQHF
TRBD1 | TRBJ2-1 | 16 | TRBV9 | . | TGTGCCAGCAGCGCCGCCGGGACAGGGACTTACAATGAGCAGTTCTTC | CASSAAGTGTYNEQFF
. | TRBJ2-1 | 11 | TRBV5-4 | . | TGTGCCAGCAGCTTGGATAGTGAGCAGTTCTTC | CASSLDSEQFF
TRBD2 | TRBJ2-7 | 14 | TRBV5-1 | . | TGCGCCAGCAGCCCGACTAGCCTAACCTACGAGCAGTACTTC | CASSPTSLTYEQYF